This TCR beta chain is drawn from a study of shared clonotypes between healthy human individuals. This clone was detected a few times. No antigen is known for it. Clones were sequenced by immunoSEQ multiplex PCR, and TCRdb holds only the in-frame ones, with some missing. Of about 2.1 million clones listed, about 92% were seen once; the top ten hold under 2%. This CDR3 has 14 amino acids. CDR1 is LNHDA, CDR2 SQIVND, per germline (reference sequence). The V and J ends lost 10 bases and 1 base respectively, with 16 bases between them. Naive-designated CD8 cells lacked CD45RO, were positively enriched for CCR7, and omitted terminally differentiated effector memory CD45RA+ cells. Regarding the study as a whole: The expectation was that sequencing depth would affect clonotype sharing among donors. Estimated richness values were generally larger in naive subsets than in memory subsets. Lower generation probabilities were found for non-shared clonotypes than for those shared by all four donors.

The V gene is TRBV19, the J gene TRBJ1-1; D might be TRBD1 (6 bases). Material for sequencing was naive CD8+ T cells from PBMCs. The clonotype originates from a young man in good health. Some clones in this sample may be carry-over from other donors' samples. CDR3 in DNA: TGTGCCACCACCCCCGGACAGACGAACACTGAAGCTTTCTTT. This gives the protein CATTPGQTNTEAFF.